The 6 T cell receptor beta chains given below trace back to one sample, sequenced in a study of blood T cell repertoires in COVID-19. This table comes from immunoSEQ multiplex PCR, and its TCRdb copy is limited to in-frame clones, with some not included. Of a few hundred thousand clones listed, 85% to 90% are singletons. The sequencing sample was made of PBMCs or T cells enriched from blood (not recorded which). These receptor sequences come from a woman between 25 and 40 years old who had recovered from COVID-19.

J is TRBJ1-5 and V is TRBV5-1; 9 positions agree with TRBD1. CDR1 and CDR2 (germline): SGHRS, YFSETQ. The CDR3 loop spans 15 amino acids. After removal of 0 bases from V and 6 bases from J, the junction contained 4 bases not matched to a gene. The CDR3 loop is CASSLGDREAQPQHF. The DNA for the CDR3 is TGCGCCAGCAGCTTGGGGGACAGGGAGGCTCAGCCCCAGCATTTT.

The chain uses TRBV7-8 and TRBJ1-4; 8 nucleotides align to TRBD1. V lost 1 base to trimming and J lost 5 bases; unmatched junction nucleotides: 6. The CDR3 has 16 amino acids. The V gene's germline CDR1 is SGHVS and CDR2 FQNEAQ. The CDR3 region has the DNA TGTGCCAGCAGCTTAGAAAGGCCAGGGGGCAATGAAAAACTGTTTTTT. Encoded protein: CASSLERPGGNEKLFF.

The DNA for the CDR3 is TGTGCCAGCAGCTTGTGGGCTAGCGGGGGTGAGCAGTTCTTC. Amino acid sequence: CASSLWASGGEQFF. The rearrangement uses TRBV5-5 and TRBJ2-1; 10 nucleotides agree with TRBD2. V was clipped by 1 base and J by 9 bases; unmatched bases: 4. Germline V lookup: CDR1 SGHKS, CDR2 YYEKEE (reference sequence). There are 14 residues in the CDR3.

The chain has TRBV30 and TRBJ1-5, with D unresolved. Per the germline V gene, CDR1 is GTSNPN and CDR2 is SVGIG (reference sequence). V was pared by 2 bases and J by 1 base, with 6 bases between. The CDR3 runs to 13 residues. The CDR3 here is CAWSYQSNQPQHF. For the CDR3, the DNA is TGTGCCTGGAGTTATCAGAGCAATCAGCCCCAGCATTTT.

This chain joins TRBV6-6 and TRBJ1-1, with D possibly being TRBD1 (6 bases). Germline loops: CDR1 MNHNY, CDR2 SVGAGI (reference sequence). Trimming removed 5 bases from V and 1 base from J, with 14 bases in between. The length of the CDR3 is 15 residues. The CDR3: CASSDRTAQNTEAFF. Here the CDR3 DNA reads TGTGCCAGCAGTGATCGGACAGCTCAGAACACTGAAGCTTTCTTT.

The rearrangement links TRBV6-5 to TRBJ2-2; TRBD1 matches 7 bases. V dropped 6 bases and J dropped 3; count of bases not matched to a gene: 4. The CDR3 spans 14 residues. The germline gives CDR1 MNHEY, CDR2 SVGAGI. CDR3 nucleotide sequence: TGTGCCAGCAGCCGCGGACAGGACACCGGGGAGCTGTTTTTT. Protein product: CASSRGQDTGELFF.